Listed here are 31 T cell receptor beta chains from one sample, sequenced in a study of technical replicates of blood from a few donors. Sequencing was performed with immunoSEQ multiplex PCR; in TCRdb, only in-frame clones are kept and a portion is missing. Among tens of thousands of clones listed, around 95% were seen once. The sequenced sample consisted of T cells isolated from PBMCs. These receptors all stem from a human donor in good health.

The chain employs TRBV10-3 and TRBJ2-2; the match to TRBD1 covers 8 bases. J was trimmed by 1 base and V by 6 bases; bases with no gene match: 4. This CDR3 is built from 15 residues. CDR1 is ENHRY, CDR2 SYGVKD, per germline. CDR3 in amino acids: CAIRAGTGNTGELFF. Here the CDR3 DNA reads TGTGCCATCAGGGCCGGGACAGGGAACACCGGGGAGCTGTTTTTT.

The V call is TRBV7-9, the J call TRBJ1-6, with D unresolved. From germline, CDR1 is SEHNR and CDR2 FQNEAQ (reference sequence). The CDR3 length is 15 residues. V gave up 0 bases and J gave up 8 bases, with 11 bases separating them. In nucleotides, the CDR3 is TGTGCCAGCAGCTTAGCGGAGTTGAGGGATTCACCCCTCCACTTT. Its translation is CASSLAELRDSPLHF. Full variable domain (rest looked up from reference TRBV7-9 and TRBJ1-6): DTGVSQNPRHKITKRGQNVTFRCDPISEHNRLYWYRQTLGQGPEFLTYFQNEAQLEKSRLLSDRFSAERPKGSFSTLEIQRTEQGDSAMYLCASSLAELRDSPLHFGNGTRLTVT.

This clone was counted once. The rearrangement links TRBV11-2 to TRBJ1-1; TRBD1 matches at 10 bases. CDR1 SGHAT and CDR2 FQNNGV come from the germline V gene. This CDR3 region has 16 residues. V dropped 5 bases and J dropped 4; count of bases not matched to a gene: 10. CDR3 bases: TGTGCCAGCAGCACCCTGGGACAGGGGACGGGCACTGAAGCTTTCTTT. Its translation is CASSTLGQGTGTEAFF.

The rearrangement joins TRBV10-3 to TRBJ2-2, with TRBD2 as a possible D gene (6 bases). V lost 10 bases, J lost 3 bases, and 27 bases lay in between. Germline V gives CDR1 ENHRY, CDR2 SYGVKD. This CDR3 spans 18 amino acids. CDR3 in amino acids: CATRDSQAARRDTGELFF. The CDR3 DNA reads as TGTGCCACCCGGGACTCACAAGCCGCTCGACGTGACACCGGGGAGCTGTTTTTT.

The CDR3 protein is CASSQRTGDYGYTF. The CDR3 DNA is TGTGCCAGCAGCCAACGGACAGGGGACTATGGCTACACCTTC. The chain joins TRBV28 to TRBJ1-2; 9 bases map to TRBD1. Germline lookup yields CDR1 MDHEN and CDR2 SYDVKM. V trimming: 6 bases; J trimming: 3 bases; junction bases outside the gene matches: 5. The CDR3 is 14 residues long.

The rearrangement links TRBV19 to TRBJ2-3; TRBD1 aligns across 8 bases. V lost 4 bases to trimming and J lost 5 bases; unmatched junction nucleotides: 11. CDR1 LNHDA and CDR2 SQIVND come from the germline V gene (reference sequence). The CDR3 runs 16 residues. The CDR3 spells CASSTVDRVLRDTQYF. The DNA of the CDR3 is TGTGCCAGTAGTACCGTGGACAGGGTCTTACGAGATACGCAGTATTTT.

V is TRBV19 and J is TRBJ1-2; D might be TRBD1 (6 bases). Deletions cut 5 bases from V and 5 bases from J, with 21 bases between. In germline, CDR1 is LNHDA, CDR2 SQIVND (reference sequence). The CDR3 is 16 residues long. The CDR3 DNA reads as TGTGCCAGTAGTCCCGAGGGGGGGAGGCCGGTATATGGCTACACCTTC. This codes for CASSPEGGRPVYGYTF.

J is TRBJ1-2 and V is TRBV30; 9 bases line up with TRBD1. V was clipped by 3 bases and J by 0 bases; unmatched bases: 11. The germline V gene has CDR1 GTSNPN and CDR2 SVGIG (reference sequence). The length of the CDR3 is 17 residues. This CDR3 reads CAWSAGTGSPPNYGYTF. As DNA, the CDR3 is TGTGCCTGGAGCGCCGGGACAGGGAGTCCTCCTAACTATGGCTACACCTTC.

The genes are TRBV5-1 and TRBJ2-7; 8 bases fit TRBD1. CDR3 size: 13 residues. With 3 bases clipped from V and 6 bases from J, the junction kept 5 bases outside the gene matches. Germline lookup yields CDR1 SGHRS and CDR2 YFSETQ. In DNA form, the CDR3 reads TGCGCCAGCAGCTCACTTACAGGGGGCGAGCAGTACTTC. Translation gives CASSSLTGGEQYF.

This clone has a single count. In DNA form, the CDR3 reads TGTGCCAGCATCGGAAGCGCGGCACAAGAGACCCAGTACTTC. Its translation: CASIGSAAQETQYF. This chain connects TRBV6-5 to TRBJ2-5; D not certain. From germline, CDR1 is MNHEY and CDR2 SVGAGI. Trimming took off 7 bases at V and 2 bases at J, with 14 bases between the two ends. The CDR3 has 14 residues.

This chain connects TRBV4-1 to TRBJ2-3; 9 bases agree with TRBD2. The junction had 13 bases not matched to a gene; V was cut back by 1 base and J by 5 bases. This CDR3 has 18 amino acids. Germline loops: CDR1 MGHRA, CDR2 YSYEKL. The CDR3 DNA is TGCGCCAGCAGCCAAGGAATTAGCGGGAGCGGCCGGAGAGATACGCAGTATTTT. Translation: CASSQGISGSGRRDTQYF.

The genes are TRBV5-1 and TRBJ1-1, with 7 bases that match TRBD1. CDR1 is SGHRS, CDR2 YFSETQ, per germline. V shed 3 bases, J shed 0 bases, and the junction held 5 bases outside the gene matches. The CDR3 is 15 residues long. CDR3 amino acids: CASSSKQGLNTEAFF. The CDR3 DNA sequence: TGCGCCAGCAGCTCCAAACAGGGGCTGAACACTGAAGCTTTCTTT.

This clone was observed once. The gene calls are TRBV2 and TRBJ2-7, with D possibly matching TRBD2 (7 bases). Looked up from germline, CDR1 is SNHLY and CDR2 is FYNNEI. The CDR3 consists of 15 residues. The V and J ends lost 6 bases and 0 bases respectively, with 15 bases between them. CDR3 coding DNA: TGTGCCAGCAGCGGGGGGCCAGGGAGCTCCTACGAGCAGTACTTC. Its translation is CASSGGPGSSYEQYF.

V is TRBV7-8 and J is TRBJ2-5; possibly TRBD2 for D (5 bases). Trimming took off 11 bases at V and 2 bases at J, with 15 bases between the two ends. This CDR3 region has 13 residues. CDR1 is SGHVS and CDR2 is FQNEAQ in the germline V gene. CDR3 loop: CASRRRGQETQYF. The DNA of the CDR3 is TGTGCCTCTCGGAGGCGTGGGCAAGAGACCCAGTACTTC.

The chain links TRBV10-2 to TRBJ2-7; 8 positions agree with TRBD1. The CDR3 consists of 18 residues. CDR1 and CDR2 from the germline V gene are WSHSY and SAAADI. V lost 8 bases to trimming and J lost 1 base; unmatched junction nucleotides: 19. In nucleotides, the CDR3 is TGCGCCAGCTCGAGCCAAAGGGGGCGGACAGGGAGTTCCTACGAGCAGTACTTC. As protein: CASSSQRGRTGSSYEQYF.

The rearrangement uses TRBV29-1 and TRBJ2-1; D unresolved. V lost 3 bases and J 4 bases, leaving 4 bases between the germline ends. CDR1 and CDR2 (germline): SQVTM, ANQGSEA. This CDR3 has 11 residues. CDR3 residues: CSVDRYNEQFF. The CDR3 region has the DNA TGCAGCGTTGATCGGTACAATGAGCAGTTCTTC.

The chain carries TRBV4-2 and TRBJ1-1; 7 bases line up with TRBD1. The V gene end was trimmed by 5 bases and the J gene end by 3 bases; junction bases not matched to a gene: 9. CDR3 size: 15 residues. Germline values: CDR1 LGHNA, CDR2 YNFKEQ. Written as DNA, the CDR3 is TGTGCCAGCAGCTTCCTTGACAGGGTGGACACTGAAGCTTTCTTT. Its protein is CASSFLDRVDTEAFF.

V and J are TRBV27 and TRBJ1-5; D uncertain. V lost 4 bases, J lost 7 bases, and 11 bases lay in between. CDR1 is MNHEY and CDR2 is SMNVEV in the germline V gene (reference sequence). The CDR3 is made up of 13 amino acids. The CDR3 nucleotides are TGTGCCAGCAGTTACCAGGAGGGACAGCCCCAGCATTTT. Translated, it gives CASSYQEGQPQHF.

In this sample, this clone turned up once. The V and J genes are TRBV28 and TRBJ1-2; no definite D call. Trimming pared 3 bases from V and 2 bases from J, leaving 4 bases between. The V gene's germline CDR1 is MDHEN and CDR2 SYDVKM. The length of the CDR3 is 12 residues. CDR3 sequence: CASSLRNYGYTF. Written as DNA, the CDR3 is TGTGCCAGCAGTTTGCGGAACTATGGCTACACCTTC.

The chain recombines TRBV7-6 with TRBJ2-3; 10 bases align to TRBD2. This CDR3 region has 16 residues. Per germline, CDR1 SGHVS and CDR2 FNYEAQ. J was trimmed by 0 bases and V by 6 bases; bases with no gene match: 6. The CDR3 region is CASSPSGGLSTDTQYF. The DNA of the CDR3 is TGTGCCAGCAGTCCTAGCGGGGGACTAAGCACAGATACGCAGTATTTT.

The chain combines TRBV6-1 with TRBJ1-4, with no clear D. The V end was cut by 6 bases, the J end by 7 bases, with 6 bases between. CDR1 is MNHNS and CDR2 is SASEGT in the germline V gene. This CDR3 region has 11 residues. The CDR3, as DNA: TGTGCCAGCAGCTCAGGTGAAAAACTGTTTTTT. It is translated as CASSSGEKLFF.

The CDR3 DNA follows: TGTGCCAGCAGGGCAGGGGGTGGCTACACCTTC. This gives the protein CASRAGGGYTF. The chain combines TRBV5-5 with TRBJ1-2; the match to TRBD1 covers 7 bases. This CDR3 is 11 amino acids long. The germline V gene has CDR1 SGHKS and CDR2 YYEKEE (reference sequence). V was clipped by 5 bases and J by 7 bases; unmatched bases: 2.

The chain uses TRBV6-5 and TRBJ1-2; 8 positions match TRBD1. The germline V gene encodes CDR1 MNHEY and CDR2 SVGAGI. V lost 7 bases, J lost 4 bases, and 11 bases stayed unmatched. This CDR3 spans 15 amino acids. The CDR3 loop is CASKPDRAMRYGYTF. CDR3 nucleotides: TGTGCCAGCAAACCGGACAGGGCGATGCGCTATGGCTACACCTTC.

V gene TRBV7-9 combines with J gene TRBJ2-7; 7 positions agree with TRBD1. This CDR3 has 16 amino acids. Germline CDR1 SEHNR, CDR2 FQNEAQ (reference sequence). V shed 5 bases, J shed 4 bases, and the junction held 14 bases outside the gene matches. The CDR3 spells CASSAPLQGSKYEQYF. The CDR3, as DNA: TGTGCCAGCAGCGCGCCTCTACAGGGGTCAAAGTACGAGCAGTACTTC.

The chain carries TRBV2 and TRBJ1-2; weak D call: TRBD1 (6 bases). Trimming pared 0 bases from V and 5 bases from J, leaving 13 bases between. The CDR3 covers 15 residues. From germline, CDR1 is SNHLY and CDR2 FYNNEI. The CDR3 region is CASSEALQGGYGYTF. The CDR3 region has the DNA TGTGCCAGCAGTGAAGCGCTTCAAGGGGGATATGGCTACACCTTC.

This clone has only one observation. The chain uses TRBV2 and TRBJ1-5; D perhaps matches TRBD1 (5 bases). V lost 4 bases and J 0 bases, leaving 13 bases between the germline ends. CDR3 length: 16 amino acids. Germline CDR1 reads SNHLY; CDR2 reads FYNNEI. CDR3 in DNA: TGTGCCAGCAGTGCGTCGGCAGGGCATAGCAATCAGCCCCAGCATTTT. It is translated as CASSASAGHSNQPQHF. Looking up the rest from reference TRBV2 and TRBJ1-5 gives the full variable domain: EPEVTQTPSHQVTQMGQEVILRCVPISNHLYFYWYRQILGQKVEFLVSFYNNEISEKSEIFDDQFSVERPDGSNFTLKIRSTKLEDSAMYFCASSASAGHSNQPQHFGDGTRLSIL.

The chain is built from TRBV4-1 and TRBJ2-2, with 9 positions matching TRBD1. CDR1 is MGHRA, CDR2 YSYEKL, per germline. This CDR3 spans 15 amino acids. The ends lost 0 bases at V and 8 bases at J; junction bases unmatched: 4. CDR3 DNA sequence: TGCGCCAGCAGCCAAGAACAGGGGGCTCCGGGGGAGCTGTTTTTT. It translates to CASSQEQGAPGELFF.

This chain joins TRBV7-2 and TRBJ2-7; D is unresolved. The CDR3 runs to 15 residues. From germline, CDR1 is SGHTA and CDR2 FQGNSA. V lost 5 bases and J lost 7, with 21 bases in between. The CDR3 sequence is CASSVAHSRVWEQYF. For the CDR3, the DNA is TGTGCCAGCAGCGTTGCCCACTCACGGGTGTGGGAGCAGTACTTC. Based on the CDR3 plus reference TRBV7-2 and TRBJ2-7, the full variable domain is GAGVSQSPSNKVTEKGKDVELRCDPISGHTALYWYRQSLGQGLEFLIYFQGNSAPDKSGLPSDRFSAERTGGSVSTLTIQRTQQEDSAVYLCASSVAHSRVWEQYFGPGTRLTVT.

This clone has only one observation. This sequence joins TRBV30 and TRBJ1-6; D ambiguous. Germline V gives CDR1 GTSNPN, CDR2 SVGIG (reference sequence). The CDR3 is 15 amino acids. Between the trimmed V and J ends, which lost 0 bases and 7 bases, there was a span of 13 bases. CDR3 coding DNA: TGTGCCTGGAGTGTCTTTGGAGGCCTGAATTCACCCCTCCACTTT. Residues: CAWSVFGGLNSPLHF.

The CDR3 spells CASSLGSDSGRAEQYF. The CDR3 nucleotides read TGTGCCAGCAGCTTGGGGTCGGACAGCGGTCGGGCCGAGCAGTACTTC. The chain links TRBV5-4 to TRBJ2-7, with TRBD1 as a possible D gene (6 bases). The CDR3 extends over 16 amino acids. Germline assignment: CDR1 SGHNT and CDR2 YYREEE (reference sequence). Trimming pared 0 bases from V and 6 bases from J, leaving 19 bases between.

V gene TRBV6-4 combines with J gene TRBJ2-1, with 11 bases that match TRBD1. V gave up 3 bases and J gave up 15 bases; unmatched junction bases: 7. Germline lookup yields CDR1 MRHNA and CDR2 SNTAGT. CDR3 length equals 13 residues. The CDR3 protein is CASSDTGQGELFF. CDR3 bases: TGTGCCAGCAGTGATACGGGACAGGGGGAATTGTTCTTC.